This T cell receptor (beta chain) appears in the sequencing data of a study of OX40 agonist ivuxolimab in advanced cancers. In terms of the full investigation: Ivuxolimab, which targeted the costimulatory receptor OX40 (CD134), was an agonistic, fully human IgG2 monoclonal antibody. Partial responses were achieved by three dose-escalation patients, of whom one had hepatocellular carcinoma and two had cutaneous melanoma. The point of sequencing TCRbeta in the periphery was to test whether ivuxolimab changed TCR sequence diversity and drove clonal T-cell expansion. Patients were allowed to have had prior anti-PD-1, anti-PD-L1 or anti-CTLA-4 therapy, and about 40% of the dose-escalation patients had been treated with checkpoint inhibitors. Intravenous ivuxolimab was administered to patients every 2 weeks at six dose levels: 0.01, 0.1, 0.3, 1.5, 3 and 10 mg/kg. A male proportion of nearly 85% and a mean age of 60 years, ranging from roughly 23 to 90, were recorded for the dose-escalation cohort. Of the roughly 54 patients in dose escalation, about 20 had hepatocellular carcinoma, some 15 had melanoma, 9 had renal cell carcinoma and 9 had head and neck cancer. The paper reports the monotherapy dose-escalation portion (N of about 47 patients) of the phase I ivuxolimab trial. What the work shows at the level of the full study, not this receptor alone: In the 0.1-3.0 mg/kg groups, partial responders were among the patients with the lowest normalized peripheral clonal expansion, particularly in CD8+ T cells. The antigen specificity of the clonally expanded peripheral T cells was not determined. Clonal expansion of both CD4+ and CD8+ blood T cells was observed from baseline to week 6 at doses 0.1 to 3.0 mg/kg. On average, CD8+ T cells showed more expanded clones than CD4+ T cells after ivuxolimab. Low levels of normalized T-cell clonal expansion were also seen in some patients who did not respond.

Including cysteine and phenylalanine, the CDR3 has 19 amino acids. Kept here is only the CDR3 DNA, which spans 57 bases and is read in frame from base 1. Germline trimming amounts to 1 base on V and 4 bases on J, with 13 as the count of junction bases outside the gene matches. Sequences LGHNA (CDR1) and YNFKEQ (CDR2) are obtained from the germline V gene. To sequence the TCRbeta CDR3 region, genomic DNA was isolated from the sorted cells. The immunoSEQ Assay was used to sequence the TCRbeta CDR3 regions. Sourced from immuneACCESS, this table was stored by TCRdb with only in-frame sequences that have V and J called. A share of the clones is absent; for the studies checked, an unresolved V gene accounts for under half, and the remainder has no known explanation. The sample table lists 45,000 to 50,000 clones, around 86% of them with a count of one. Approximately 2% of the sample rests with the top ten.

Patients with a history of autoimmune disease or receiving systemic immunosuppression were excluded from the trial. Peripheral blood for TCR sequencing was collected from all dose cohorts at baseline, on cycle 4 day 1, and on cycle 7 day 1. Samples were obtained from an open-label, multicenter, first-in-human phase I dose-escalation trial of ivuxolimab. Adults with locally advanced or metastatic melanoma, renal cell, hepatocellular, or head and neck squamous cell carcinoma were enrolled in the trial. Before TCR sequencing, CD4+ T cells and CD8+ T cells were sorted from peripheral blood as separate populations. This clone came up once. Its recognized antigen is unknown. One base away there is no much larger clone; base qualities are not given.

This sample comprised CD4+ or CD8+ T cells sorted from blood, obtained in a trial of the OX40 agonist ivuxolimab. The rearranged chain carries TRBV4-2 and TRBJ2-3; TRBD2 fits 11 bases in the junction. The TCR was taken from an adult with an advanced solid tumor such as melanoma, head and neck, liver or kidney cancer. The base sequence is TGTGCCAGCAGCCAAGGTTATTTAGCGGGAGGGCCGTTGGCAGATACGCAGTATTTT. This codes for CASSQGYLAGGPLADTQYF.